Listed below are T cell receptor beta chains from one sample, sequenced in a study of blood T cell repertoires in COVID-19. Here immunoSEQ multiplex PCR was the method, and the copy in TCRdb shows in-frame clones only, minus some. The table lists some 170,000 clones, 80% to 90% of them singletons. The sequencing sample was made of peripheral blood. All receptors come from a woman aged 45 to 65 with acute or convalescent COVID-19. The CDR3 runs from the conserved cysteine through the conserved F or W. D genes are given only for firm matches. The size field is filled for only some rows; it gives once, few, many or a size class.

TGCAGCGGAGTTAAGGGGGAGACGGGAATAAGAGGAAACACCATATATTTT,CSGVKGETGIRGNTIYF,.,TRBV29-1,.,TRBJ1-3
TGTGCCAGCAGCAGTTCGGGCGGGGGTCAAGAGACCCAGTACTTC,CASSSSGGGQETQYF,.,TRBV9,TRBD2,TRBJ2-5
TGTGCCAGCAGTTCGCTTTGGGGCAGCCATTCACCCCTCCACTTT,CASSSLWGSHSPLHF,.,TRBV7-8,.,TRBJ1-6
TGCGCCAGCAGTCAATCTGCAGGGGTCAAGTACCAAGAGACCCAGTACTTC,CASSQSAGVKYQETQYF,.,TRBV23-1,.,TRBJ2-5
TGTGCCAGTAGTATAGGGACTAGCGGAGGGGGCAATGAGCAGTTCTTC,CASSIGTSGGGNEQFF,.,TRBV19,TRBD2,TRBJ2-1
TGTGCCAGCAGCCAGGAGGGGAGAGGGTTAGAGACCCAGTACTTC,CASSQEGRGLETQYF,few,TRBV14,.,TRBJ2-5
TGTGCCAGCAGCTTAGGACTAGCTTTTGATACGCAGTATTTT,CASSLGLAFDTQYF,.,TRBV11-2,TRBD2,TRBJ2-3
TGTGCCGGGAGGGACAGGGACCAGACCGGGGAGCTGTTTTTT,CAGRDRDQTGELFF,.,TRBV2,TRBD1,TRBJ2-2
TGTGCCACCAGTGACCTGGGACAGGGGAAGGGCACAGATACGCAGTATTTT,CATSDLGQGKGTDTQYF,.,TRBV24-1,TRBD1,TRBJ2-3
TGTGCCAGCAGTGCACACAGGGACACCATATATTTT,CASSAHRDTIYF,.,TRBV2,.,TRBJ1-3
TGTGCCAGCAGTTCGGACAGTGTTGAAGCTTTCTTT,CASSSDSVEAFF,.,TRBV12-3/TRBV12-4,.,TRBJ1-1
TGTGCCAGCAGCTTAATATCAGGCCCCTACAATGAGCAGTTCTTC,CASSLISGPYNEQFF,.,TRBV7-3,.,TRBJ2-1
TGTGCCAGTAGTCGGGCGGGAGGTGTCACCCAGTACTTC,CASSRAGGVTQYF,.,TRBV19,TRBD2,TRBJ2-5
TGTGCCAGCATCCCCAGGACTAGCGGGAGCTACGAGCAGTACTTC,CASIPRTSGSYEQYF,few,TRBV6-2/TRBV6-3,TRBD2,TRBJ2-7
TGTGCCAGCAGTTCCGACCACAGTTCGCTACATTCACCCCTCCACTTT,CASSSDHSSLHSPLHF,.,TRBV6-2/TRBV6-3,.,TRBJ1-6
TGTGCCAGCAGCCCCAACCCGACAGTGAACACTGAAGCTTTCTTT,CASSPNPTVNTEAFF,.,TRBV9,.,TRBJ1-1
TGCGCCAGCAGTGAGCCGGGTAACTATGGCTACACCTTC,CASSEPGNYGYTF,.,TRBV10-2,.,TRBJ1-2
TGTGCCAGCAGTCCGGGACATGCCTACGAGCAGTACTTC,CASSPGHAYEQYF,once,TRBV6-5,.,TRBJ2-7
TGTGCCAGCAGTCCGACAGGGATCTATGGCTACACCTTC,CASSPTGIYGYTF,.,TRBV3-1/TRBV3-2,TRBD1,TRBJ1-2
TGCGCCAGCAGAGCCGACAGGACTTTAAATGAAAAACTGTTTTTT,CASRADRTLNEKLFF,.,TRBV5-1,.,TRBJ1-4
TGTGCCAGCAGCTCCACAGGGGTTGGGAACTATGGCTACACCTTC,CASSSTGVGNYGYTF,.,TRBV11-2,TRBD1,TRBJ1-2
TGTGCCAGCAGCCTTCCGGAGAGCACTGAAGCTTTCTTT,CASSLPESTEAFF,.,TRBV5-6,.,TRBJ1-1
TGTGCCAGCAGCCTCGGACAGGGCCCCGGGGAGCTGTTTTTT,CASSLGQGPGELFF,.,TRBV6-5,TRBD1,TRBJ2-2
TGTGCCAGCAGCAGGGGGACTAAACCCCCAACTAATGAAAAACTGTTTTTT,CASSRGTKPPTNEKLFF,.,TRBV9,.,TRBJ1-4
TGTGCCAGCAGCTTAGCAAGGACAGGGCCCGGCTACACCTTC,CASSLARTGPGYTF,few,TRBV7-8,TRBD1,TRBJ1-2
TGTGCCAGCAGTGAAGCCGGGGAAGAGACCCAGTACTTC,CASSEAGEETQYF,.,TRBV6-1,.,TRBJ2-5
TGTGCCAGCAGCCATGGACAGGGGGCCTCTGGAAACACCATATATTTT,CASSHGQGASGNTIYF,.,TRBV9,TRBD1,TRBJ1-3
TGTGCCAGCTCACCAGTACAGGGATCTACTGAAGCTTTCTTT,CASSPVQGSTEAFF,.,TRBV18,.,TRBJ1-1
TGTGCCAGCAGCTCCCGTTGGACAGGGGGTAATGAGCAGTTCTTC,CASSSRWTGGNEQFF,.,TRBV7-2,TRBD1,TRBJ2-1
TGTGCCAGCACCTGGGGAGGTCGAAGCTCCTACGAGCAGTACTTC,CASTWGGRSSYEQYF,.,TRBV5-5,.,TRBJ2-7
TGTGCCAGCAGCGGGAGAGAGACCCAGTACTTC,CASSGRETQYF,once,TRBV12-3/TRBV12-4,.,TRBJ2-5
TGTGCCAGCAGTTTCTCGGGAGTACAGCCCCAGCATTTT,CASSFSGVQPQHF,.,TRBV27,.,TRBJ1-5
TGTGCCATCAAGCGAGGAGGCGGGGAGCTGTTTTTT,CAIKRGGGELFF,.,TRBV10-3,.,TRBJ2-2
TGCGCCAGCAGTCCTTGGACTAGCGGGGCGGGGGAGCAGTTCTTC,CASSPWTSGAGEQFF,.,TRBV10-2,TRBD2,TRBJ2-1
TGTGCCAGCAGTCCGACAGGGAAGGACTATGGCTACACCTTC,CASSPTGKDYGYTF,few,TRBV2,TRBD1,TRBJ1-2
TGTGCCAGCAGCCAAGATACGGGATCCTATGGCTACACCTTC,CASSQDTGSYGYTF,.,TRBV3-1/TRBV3-2,.,TRBJ1-2
TGTGCCAGCAGTTACGACAGGGTTGGCGAAAAACTGTTTTTT,CASSYDRVGEKLFF,.,TRBV6-2/TRBV6-3,TRBD1,TRBJ1-4
TGCGCCAGCAGCTTGTTGACAGATTCAGATACGCAGTATTTT,CASSLLTDSDTQYF,.,TRBV5-1,.,TRBJ2-3
TGTGCCAGTGGAGAGGACAGGGCGAACACTGAAGCTTTCTTT,CASGEDRANTEAFF,.,TRBV19,TRBD1,TRBJ1-1
TGCAGCGTTGATCGGCTAGGAGGCGAGCAGTACTTC,CSVDRLGGEQYF,.,TRBV29-1,.,TRBJ2-7
TGTGCCACCAGTGACGGGAGCTCCTACGAGCAGTACTTC,CATSDGSSYEQYF,.,TRBV24-1,.,TRBJ2-7
TGTGCCAGCAGCCATGACAGACTCTACGAGCAGTACTTC,CASSHDRLYEQYF,.,TRBV5-4,.,TRBJ2-7
TGCGCCAGCAGCTTGGATCAGGGAGGTAATTCACCCCTCCACTTT,CASSLDQGGNSPLHF,.,TRBV5-1,.,TRBJ1-6
TGTGCCAGCAGCACCTCGGGAGAGCAGTACTTC,CASSTSGEQYF,once,TRBV11-2,.,TRBJ2-7
TGCGCCAGCAGCTTAATTACAGGCTCCTCTGGAAACACCATATATTTT,CASSLITGSSGNTIYF,.,TRBV5-1,.,TRBJ1-3
TGTGCCTGGAGTGAGGCGGCGGGGGAGCTGTTTTTT,CAWSEAAGELFF,once,TRBV30,.,TRBJ2-2
TGTGCCAGCAGCTTGCTGACAGGGTACTACGAGCAGTACTTC,CASSLLTGYYEQYF,.,TRBV11-2,TRBD1,TRBJ2-7
TGTGCCAGCAGTTTAAAGGGGTATGGCTACACCTTC,CASSLKGYGYTF,.,TRBV12-3/TRBV12-4,.,TRBJ1-2
TGTGCCAGCAGTCCGCGGGGGGACAACTATGGCTACACCTTC,CASSPRGDNYGYTF,.,TRBV2,.,TRBJ1-2
TGCGCCAGCAGCCAATCTGGGACAGTTGAAGGTCCCCAGCATTTT,CASSQSGTVEGPQHF,.,TRBV4-1,TRBD1,TRBJ1-5
TGTGCCAGCAGCTTAGAATTAACGGGAACAACCTACAATGAGCAGTTCTTC,CASSLELTGTTYNEQFF,.,TRBV7-2,.,TRBJ2-1